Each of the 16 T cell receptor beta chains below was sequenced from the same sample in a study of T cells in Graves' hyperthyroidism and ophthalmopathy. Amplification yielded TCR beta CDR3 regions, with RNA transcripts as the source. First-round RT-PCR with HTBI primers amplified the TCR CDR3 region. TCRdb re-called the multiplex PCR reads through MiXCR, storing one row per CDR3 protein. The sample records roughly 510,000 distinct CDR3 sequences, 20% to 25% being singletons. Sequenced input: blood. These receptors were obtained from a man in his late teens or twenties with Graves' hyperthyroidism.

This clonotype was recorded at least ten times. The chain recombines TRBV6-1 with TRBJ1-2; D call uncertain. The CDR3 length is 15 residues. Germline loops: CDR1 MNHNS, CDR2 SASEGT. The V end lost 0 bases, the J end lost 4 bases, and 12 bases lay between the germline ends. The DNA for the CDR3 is TGTGCCAGCAGTGAAGCGGAACTGGTTATCTATGGCTACACCTTC. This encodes CASSEAELVIYGYTF.

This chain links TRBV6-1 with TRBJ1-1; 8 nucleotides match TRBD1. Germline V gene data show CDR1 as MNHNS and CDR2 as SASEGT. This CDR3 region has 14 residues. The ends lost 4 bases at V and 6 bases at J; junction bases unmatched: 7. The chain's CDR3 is CASSGTGSFAEAFF. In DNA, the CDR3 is TGTGCCAGCAGTGGGACAGGGTCGTTCGCTGAAGCTTTCTTT.

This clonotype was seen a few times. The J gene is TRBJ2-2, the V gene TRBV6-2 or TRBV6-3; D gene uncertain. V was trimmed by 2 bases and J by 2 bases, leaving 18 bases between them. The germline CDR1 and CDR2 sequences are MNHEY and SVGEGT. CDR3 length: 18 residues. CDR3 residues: CASSYPSVTRSNTGELFF. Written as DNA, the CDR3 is TGTGCCAGCAGTTACCCCTCCGTGACGCGGTCTAACACCGGGGAGCTGTTTTTT.

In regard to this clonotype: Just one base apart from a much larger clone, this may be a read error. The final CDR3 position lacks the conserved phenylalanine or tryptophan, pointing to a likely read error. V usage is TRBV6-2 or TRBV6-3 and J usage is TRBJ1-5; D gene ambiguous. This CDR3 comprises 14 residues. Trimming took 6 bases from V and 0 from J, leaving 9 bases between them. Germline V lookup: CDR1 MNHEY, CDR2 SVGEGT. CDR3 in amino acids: CASRARYSNQPQHY. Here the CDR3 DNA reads TGTGCCAGCAGGGCGCGTTATAGCAATCAGCCCCAGCATTAT.

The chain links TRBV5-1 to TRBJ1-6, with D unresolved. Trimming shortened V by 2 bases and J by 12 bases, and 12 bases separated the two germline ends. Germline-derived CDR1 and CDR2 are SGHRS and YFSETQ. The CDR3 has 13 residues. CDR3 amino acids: CASSFGLFGPLHF. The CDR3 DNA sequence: TGCGCCAGCAGCTTTGGACTTTTCGGACCCCTCCACTTT.

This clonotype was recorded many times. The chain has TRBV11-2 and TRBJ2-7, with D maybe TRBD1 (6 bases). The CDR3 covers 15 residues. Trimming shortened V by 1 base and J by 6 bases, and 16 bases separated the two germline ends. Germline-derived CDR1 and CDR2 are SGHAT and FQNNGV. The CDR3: CASSLVGRGHGEQYF. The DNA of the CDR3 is TGTGCCAGCAGCTTAGTAGGCAGGGGACATGGCGAGCAGTACTTC.

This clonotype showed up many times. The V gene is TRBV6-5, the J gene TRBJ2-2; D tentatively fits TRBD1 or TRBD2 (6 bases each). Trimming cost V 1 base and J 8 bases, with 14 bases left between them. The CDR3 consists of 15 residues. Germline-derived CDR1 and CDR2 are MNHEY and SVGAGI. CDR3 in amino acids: CASSYWTGASGELFF. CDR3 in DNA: TGTGCCAGCAGTTACTGGACGGGGGCATCGGGGGAGCTGTTTTTT.

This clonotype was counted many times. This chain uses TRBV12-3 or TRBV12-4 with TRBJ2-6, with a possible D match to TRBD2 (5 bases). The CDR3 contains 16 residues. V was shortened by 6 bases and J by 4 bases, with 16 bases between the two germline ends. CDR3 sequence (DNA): TGTGCCAGCAGCCGGGGTTCTGGGTCCGGGGCCAACGTCCTGACTTTC. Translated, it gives CASSRGSGSGANVLTF.

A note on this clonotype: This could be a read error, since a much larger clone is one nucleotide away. The DNA for the CDR3 is TGTGCCAGCAGGAACCCCGGGACACCTCCCTACGAGCATTACTTC. Its protein is CASRNPGTPPYEHYF. The chain joins TRBV7-8 to TRBJ2-7, with D possibly being TRBD1 (6 bases). This CDR3 region has 15 residues. The germline CDR1 and CDR2 sequences are SGHVS and FQNEAQ.

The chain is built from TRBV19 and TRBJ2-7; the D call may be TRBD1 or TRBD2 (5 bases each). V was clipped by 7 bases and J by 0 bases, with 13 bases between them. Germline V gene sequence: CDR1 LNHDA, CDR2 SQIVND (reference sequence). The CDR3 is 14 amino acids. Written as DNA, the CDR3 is TGTGCCAGTAACCGGGGACCGAGCTCCTACGAGCAGTACTTC. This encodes CASNRGPSSYEQYF.

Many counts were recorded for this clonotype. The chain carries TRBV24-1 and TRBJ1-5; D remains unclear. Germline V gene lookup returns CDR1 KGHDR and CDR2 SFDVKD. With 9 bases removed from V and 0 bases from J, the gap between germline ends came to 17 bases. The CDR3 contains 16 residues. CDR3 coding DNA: TGTGCCACCCGATATCCCAGTCCCCATAGCAATCAGCCCCAGCATTTT. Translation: CATRYPSPHSNQPQHF.

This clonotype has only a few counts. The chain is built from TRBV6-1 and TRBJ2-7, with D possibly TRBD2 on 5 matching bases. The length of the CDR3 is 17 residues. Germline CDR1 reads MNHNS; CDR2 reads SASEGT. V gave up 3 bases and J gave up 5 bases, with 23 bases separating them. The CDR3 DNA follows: TGTGCCAGCAGTGAGAGGGCGCATATCAGATTTAGGGACGAGCAGTACTTC. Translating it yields CASSERAHIRFRDEQYF.

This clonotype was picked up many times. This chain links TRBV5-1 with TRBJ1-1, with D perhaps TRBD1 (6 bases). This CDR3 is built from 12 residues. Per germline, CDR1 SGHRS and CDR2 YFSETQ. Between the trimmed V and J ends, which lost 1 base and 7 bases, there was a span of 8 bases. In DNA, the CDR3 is TGCGCCAGCAGCTTGCTACAGGGTGAAGCTTTCTTT. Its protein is CASSLLQGEAFF.

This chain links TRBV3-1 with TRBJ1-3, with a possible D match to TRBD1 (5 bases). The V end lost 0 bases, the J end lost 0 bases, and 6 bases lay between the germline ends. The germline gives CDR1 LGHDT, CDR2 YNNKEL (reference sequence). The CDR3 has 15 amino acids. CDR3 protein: CASSQDGGSGNTIYF. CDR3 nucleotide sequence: TGTGCCAGCAGCCAAGATGGGGGCTCTGGAAACACCATATATTTT.

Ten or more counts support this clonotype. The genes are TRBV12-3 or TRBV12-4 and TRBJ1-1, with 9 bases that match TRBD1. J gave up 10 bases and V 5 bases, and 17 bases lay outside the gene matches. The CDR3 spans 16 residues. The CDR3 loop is CASSPHSGTGIIGAFF. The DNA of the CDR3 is TGTGCCAGCAGTCCCCACTCCGGGACAGGGATTATTGGAGCTTTCTTT.

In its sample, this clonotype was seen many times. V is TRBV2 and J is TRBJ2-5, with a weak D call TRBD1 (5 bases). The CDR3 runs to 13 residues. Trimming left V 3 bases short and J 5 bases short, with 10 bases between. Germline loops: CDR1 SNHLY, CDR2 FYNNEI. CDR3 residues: CASSETPGETQYF. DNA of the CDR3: TGTGCCAGCAGTGAGACCCCAGGGGAGACCCAGTACTTC.